The 16 T cell receptor beta chains reported below all come from one sample, sequenced in a study of identical twins. Each CDR3 protein is one row after TCRdb ran MiXCR on the 5' RACE reads. The data contain approximately 700,000 distinct CDR3 sequences, roughly 6% of them singletons. Sequenced input: naive T cells sorted from blood. Receptors were obtained from a man aged 18 to 29 in good health.

At least ten counts were recorded for this clonotype. The rearrangement joins TRBV25-1 to TRBJ1-6, with D hard to call. CDR3 length equals 15 residues. Germline V gene sequence: CDR1 MGHDK, CDR2 SYGVNS. The V end was cut by 3 bases, the J end by 0 bases, with 6 bases between. The CDR3 here is CASSDRGSYNSPLHF. Here the CDR3 DNA reads TGTGCCAGCAGTGACCGGGGCTCCTATAATTCACCCCTCCACTTT.

This clonotype occurred many times. The chain carries TRBV20-1 and TRBJ2-1, with D maybe TRBD2 (5 bases). The CDR3 loop spans 12 amino acids. The V end was cut by 3 bases, the J end by 6 bases, with 9 bases between. The V gene's germline CDR1 is DFQATT and CDR2 SNEGSKA (reference sequence). This chain's CDR3 is CSASSGINEQFF. CDR3 DNA sequence: TGCAGTGCTAGTTCCGGGATCAATGAGCAGTTCTTC.

The chain is built from TRBV3-1 and TRBJ1-6; 7 bases are shared with TRBD1. There are 17 residues in the CDR3. The V gene end was trimmed by 3 bases and the J gene end by 6 bases; junction bases not matched to a gene: 11. Looked up from germline, CDR1 is LGHDT and CDR2 is YNNKEL (reference sequence). The CDR3 DNA sequence: TGTGCCAGCAGCCACCTAAACCCGGGGACAGCTAATTCACCCCTCCACTTT. It yields the protein CASSHLNPGTANSPLHF.

In this sample, this clonotype turned up many times. The V gene is TRBV29-1, the J gene TRBJ2-2; the match to TRBD1 covers 7 bases. V lost 7 bases, J lost 3 bases, and 8 bases stayed unmatched. The CDR3 is 14 residues long. The germline CDR1 and CDR2 sequences are SQVTM and ANQGSEA. CDR3 region: CSASGDSDTGELFF. Here the CDR3 DNA reads TGCAGCGCATCCGGGGACAGCGACACCGGGGAGCTGTTTTTT.

This clonotype has just a few counts. The chain employs TRBV7-3 and TRBJ2-1; 12 positions match TRBD2. The CDR3 extends over 16 amino acids. Germline V gives CDR1 SGHTA, CDR2 FQGTGA. J was trimmed by 7 bases and V by 2 bases; bases with no gene match: 6. CDR3 DNA sequence: TGTGCCAGCAGCTTAGTACTAGCGGGAGGTTCGAATGAGCAGTTCTTC. Its protein product is CASSLVLAGGSNEQFF.

This clonotype showed up many times. The chain is built from TRBV12-3 or TRBV12-4 and TRBJ2-3, with 8 bases lining up with TRBD1. Unmatched junction bases numbered 12, after V lost 8 bases and J lost 8 bases. The CDR3 length is 14 residues. The CDR3 coding sequence is TGTGCCAGCGGGGAGACAGGGGTGACGGGTACGCAGTATTTT. This gives the protein CASGETGVTGTQYF.

CDR3 sequence: CASSQEGTVPQYF. CDR3 nucleotides: TGTGCCAGCAGCCAAGAAGGGACAGTTCCGCAGTATTTT. The chain links TRBV14 to TRBJ2-3, with TRBD1 identical over 7 bases. The J segment lost 10 bases and the V segment lost 0 bases, leaving 4 bases of the junction unmatched. The CDR3 has 13 residues. Germline loops: CDR1 SGHDN, CDR2 FVKESK.

This clonotype was found many times. The V and J genes are TRBV12-3 or TRBV12-4 and TRBJ1-1; no clear D. This CDR3 is built from 13 residues. V was shortened by 1 base and J by 3 bases, with 6 bases between the two germline ends. The DNA for the CDR3 is TGTGCCAGCAGTTTAGTTTTTGACACTGAAGCTTTCTTT. Translated, it gives CASSLVFDTEAFF.

This clonotype came up many times. This chain links TRBV7-2 with TRBJ2-1; TRBD1 agrees at 7 bases. This CDR3 spans 15 amino acids. Trimming took 3 bases from V and 5 from J; bases not matched to a gene: 7. Looked up from germline, CDR1 is SGHTA and CDR2 is FQGNSA. The CDR3 loop is CASSLTGPWDNEQFF. In DNA form, the CDR3 reads TGTGCCAGCAGCTTGACAGGGCCTTGGGACAATGAGCAGTTCTTC. The full variable domain, completed using reference TRBV7-2 and TRBJ2-1, is GAGVSQSPSNKVTEKGKDVELRCDPISGHTALYWYRQSLGQGLEFLIYFQGNSAPDKSGLPSDRFSAERTGGSVSTLTIQRTQQEDSAVYLCASSLTGPWDNEQFFGPGTRLTVL.

Many counts were recorded for this clonotype. The chain employs TRBV6-1 and TRBJ2-1; tentatively, D is TRBD2 (5 bases). V lost 8 bases and J lost 1, with 12 bases in between. The CDR3 is 14 amino acids. CDR1 and CDR2 (germline): MNHNS, SASEGT. The CDR3 DNA follows: TGTGCCAGCTCGGCCCGGGGTTCCTACAATGAGCAGTTCTTC. As protein: CASSARGSYNEQFF.

The V call is TRBV4-1, the J call TRBJ2-3, with unresolved D. The germline V gene encodes CDR1 MGHRA and CDR2 YSYEKL. This CDR3 is built from 15 residues. Deletions cut 1 base from V and 5 bases from J, with 13 bases between. The CDR3 nucleotides are TGCGCCAGCAGCCAAGCCCCTAGTGTGATAGATACGCAGTATTTT. Protein product: CASSQAPSVIDTQYF.

In this sample, this clonotype turned up once. Just one base apart from a much larger clone, this may be a read error. Lacking the conserved final phenylalanine or tryptophan, this CDR3 likely reflects a read error. This sequence joins TRBV6-1 and TRBJ2-3; D is tentatively TRBD1 or TRBD2 (5 bases each). Germline assignment: CDR1 MNHNS and CDR2 SASEGT. V shed 6 bases and J shed 6 bases, with 16 bases lying between them. The CDR3 sequence is 14 residues long. Written as DNA, the CDR3 is TGTGCCAGCAGCTCTGCTCAGGGAGATGATACGCAGTATTTA. This encodes CASSSAQGDDTQYL.

This clonotype was picked up a small number of times. The chain has TRBV7-8 and TRBJ2-7; TRBD2 matches 9 bases. J lost 5 bases, V lost 5 bases, and 4 bases had no gene match. Germline assignment: CDR1 SGHVS and CDR2 FQNEAQ. The CDR3 covers 13 residues. This CDR3 reads CASSPSGTNEQYF. CDR3 DNA sequence: TGTGCCAGCAGCCCTAGCGGGACCAACGAGCAGTACTTC.

Ten or more counts support this clonotype. The chain carries TRBV12-3 or TRBV12-4 and TRBJ1-1; 9 bases map to TRBD1. The junction had 7 bases not matched to a gene; V was cut back by 4 bases and J by 7 bases. This CDR3 spans 14 amino acids. The DNA of the CDR3 is TGTGCCAGCAGTTCACAGGGGGCGCGGGGTGAAGCTTTCTTT. The encoded protein is CASSSQGARGEAFF.

The rearrangement uses TRBV14 and TRBJ2-7, with a possible D match to TRBD1 (6 bases). The CDR3 sequence is 14 residues long. Germline-derived CDR1 and CDR2 are SGHDN and FVKESK. The germline V and J ends were trimmed by 4 bases and 5 bases, with 15 bases remaining between them. The CDR3 DNA sequence: TGTGCCAGCAGCCCCAGGGGTATAAGCGACGAGCAGTACGTC. This gives the protein CASSPRGISDEQYV.

This clonotype was detected a few times. The chain uses TRBV27 and TRBJ2-1; D is possibly TRBD1 or TRBD2 (5 bases each). The CDR3 runs to 13 residues. V dropped 0 bases and J dropped 10 bases, with 10 bases sitting between them. CDR1 and CDR2 (germline): MNHEY, SMNVEV (reference sequence). The CDR3 DNA is TGTGCCAGCAGTTTATCTAGCCGGGGCGAGCAGTTCTTC. It specifies CASSLSSRGEQFF.